Listed here is a single T cell receptor (beta chain). Antigen specificity is unknown. CD4+ cells yielded CD45RA+ naive and CD45RA-negative memory subsets. Clones were sequenced by immunoSEQ multiplex PCR, and TCRdb holds only the in-frame ones, with some missing. The sample shows millions of clones, 85% to 95% of them seen only once. Trimming took off 3 bases at V and 1 base at J, with 10 bases between the two ends. In germline, CDR1 is SGHAT, CDR2 FQNNGV. The CDR3 is 14 amino acids. This entry belongs to a study of shared clonotypes between healthy human individuals. Study in general: Per donor, three plates held CD4 naive cells, three held CD4 memory, two held CD8 naive and one held CD8 memory.

Study findings and constraints: Rarefaction exposed incomplete sorted-subset sequencing despite large depth.

Sequenced material: naive CD4+ T cells sorted from blood. Sample subset: CD45RA+ positively selected. The receptor's source is a man younger than 35 in good health. The chain is built from TRBV11-2 and TRBJ2-7; D gene ambiguous. The CDR3 region has the DNA TGTGCCAGCAGCTTTGATATTCTTTCCTACGAGCAGTACTTC. Amino acids: CASSFDILSYEQYF.